This T cell receptor beta chain came from a study of cytomegalovirus exposure and HLA in healthy donors. Study overall: It was reported in a later analysis that the same platform had been used for the 120 validation repertoires as for the roughly 670 first-cohort repertoires. Whole-study results and caveats: The study listed around 150 cytomegalovirus-associated TCR beta chains.

TCRdb's table, derived via immunoSEQ multiplex PCR, lists solely in-frame clones and lacks some. The sample carries over 100,000 clones, 88% recorded once. Germline V gene data show CDR1 as GTSNPN and CDR2 as SVGIG (reference sequence). The CDR3 contains 14 residues. Trimming left V 0 bases short and J 9 bases short, with 15 bases between. Concerning this clone: The antigen remains undetermined.

The V call is TRBV30, the J call TRBJ2-1, with D perhaps matching TRBD2 (5 bases). The receptor comes from a woman aged 18-29 years in good health and CMV-seronegative. The sequenced material came from PBMCs. CDR3 nucleotides: TGTGCCTGGAGTGTTGTCTTGCGGGCGGGTGAGCAGTTCTTC. Protein: CAWSVVLRAGEQFF.